These 30 T cell receptor beta chains share one sample of origin, sequenced in a study of ipilimumab plus nivolumab after autologous stem cell transplantation. Some clones are missing from TCRdb's copy, which holds only in-frame ones; the method was immunoSEQ multiplex PCR. The table shows some 25,000 clones, with 70% to 90% occurring only once. Sequenced here: PBMCs, sampled in a trial of ipilimumab plus nivolumab as post-transplant consolidation. The receptor source for this set is a male donor with diffuse large B-cell lymphoma.

This clone was seen a handful of times. The chain recombines TRBV5-4 with TRBJ1-2; maybe TRBD1 (6 bases). Trimming stripped 4 bases from V and 5 bases from J, with 15 bases between. The CDR3 covers 14 residues. Germline loops: CDR1 SGHNT, CDR2 YYREEE (reference sequence). This CDR3 reads CASSGAGQLYGYTF. DNA of the CDR3: TGTGCCAGCAGCGGAGCCGGACAGCTGTATGGCTACACCTTC.

This sequence joins TRBV11-1 and TRBJ1-2, with D possibly being TRBD1 (5 bases). Germline V gene lookup returns CDR1 SGHAT and CDR2 FQDESV (reference sequence). V lost 5 bases, J lost 4 bases, and 14 bases lay in between. The CDR3 loop spans 14 amino acids. The CDR3 bases are TGTGCCAGCAGCCACCGGGGGGGTGGCTATGGCTACACCTTC. It codes for CASSHRGGGYGYTF.

This chain uses TRBV2 with TRBJ1-1; D is uncertain. Trimming left V 5 bases short and J 1 base short, with 11 bases between. This CDR3 is built from 14 residues. Germline V gives CDR1 SNHLY, CDR2 FYNNEI. Written as DNA, the CDR3 is TGTGCCAGCAGTTTTATAGATACGAACACTGAAGCTTTCTTT. Translation: CASSFIDTNTEAFF.

The J gene is TRBJ2-1, the V gene TRBV4-1, with D maybe TRBD1 (6 bases). Looked up from germline, CDR1 is MGHRA and CDR2 is YSYEKL. The CDR3 has 13 amino acids. V was shortened by 10 bases and J by 7 bases, with 17 bases between the two germline ends. CDR3 region: CATLRQVPNEQFF. CDR3 nucleotide sequence: TGCGCCACCCTTAGACAGGTTCCTAATGAGCAGTTCTTC.

The J gene is TRBJ1-2, the V gene TRBV2; unclear D gene. Trimming took off 7 bases at V and 6 bases at J, with 18 bases between the two ends. The length of the CDR3 is 14 residues. In germline, CDR1 is SNHLY, CDR2 FYNNEI. The CDR3 DNA reads as TGTGCCAGCATCTTCGCGGGAGGGTGGAATGGCTACACCTTC. Translating it yields CASIFAGGWNGYTF.

This chain connects TRBV18 to TRBJ2-3; weak D call: TRBD2 (6 bases). CDR1 and CDR2 (germline): KGHSH, LQKENI. V gave up 6 bases and J gave up 4 bases, with 14 bases separating them. This CDR3 comprises 14 residues. The CDR3 nucleotides read TGTGCCAGCTCGCCGACTAGTTGGGCAGATACGCAGTATTTT. It encodes CASSPTSWADTQYF.

The chain joins TRBV6-6 to TRBJ2-1; D is possibly TRBD2 (5 bases). The CDR3 is 16 amino acids. Deletions cut 5 bases from V and 0 bases from J, with 14 bases between. Germline CDR1 is MNHNY and CDR2 is SVGAGI (reference sequence). CDR3 residues: CASSKLGTSSYNEQFF. The CDR3 region has the DNA TGTGCCAGCAGTAAACTAGGCACTAGCTCCTACAATGAGCAGTTCTTC.

The chain has TRBV28 and TRBJ1-5, with D possibly matching TRBD1 (6 bases). The CDR3 consists of 14 residues. Trimming pared 6 bases from V and 5 bases from J, leaving 14 bases between. The germline V gene has CDR1 MDHEN and CDR2 SYDVKM. CDR3 in amino acids: CASREGGMHQPQHF. The CDR3, as DNA: TGTGCCAGCAGGGAGGGGGGGATGCATCAGCCCCAGCATTTT.

This clone was seen a few times. The rearrangement uses TRBV6-1 and TRBJ1-4, with D unresolved. The CDR3 is 14 amino acids. V was trimmed by 6 bases and J by 2 bases, leaving 10 bases between them. Germline V lookup: CDR1 MNHNS, CDR2 SASEGT. The CDR3 spells CASRAGSTNEKLFF. As DNA, the CDR3 is TGTGCCAGCAGGGCGGGGTCCACTAATGAAAAACTGTTTTTT.

The chain links TRBV19 to TRBJ2-5; 12 bases fit TRBD2. V was clipped by 6 bases and J by 5 bases; unmatched bases: 4. Per germline, CDR1 LNHDA and CDR2 SQIVND (reference sequence). The CDR3 is made up of 14 amino acids. Here the CDR3 DNA reads TGTGCCAGTAGCCCGGGACTAGCGGGCGAGACCCAGTACTTC. It encodes CASSPGLAGETQYF.

The chain is built from TRBV5-1 and TRBJ1-4; 8 bases line up with TRBD1. The CDR3 length is 16 residues. The trim removed 4 bases at V and 3 bases at J, leaving 8 bases unmatched. Germline V gene data show CDR1 as SGHRS and CDR2 as YFSETQ. CDR3 bases: TGCGCCAGCAGCGACTACACAGGGGGAGCTAATGAAAAACTGTTTTTT. Encoded protein: CASSDYTGGANEKLFF.

The chain uses TRBV5-6 and TRBJ1-1; 8 bases fit TRBD1. Trimming at V came to 4 bases and at J to 8 bases, leaving 7 bases not matched to a gene. CDR1 is SGHDT and CDR2 is YYEEEE in the germline V gene. The CDR3 extends over 13 amino acids. This CDR3 reads CASSPQDRVEAFF. The CDR3 DNA sequence: TGTGCCAGCAGCCCCCAGGACAGGGTAGAAGCTTTCTTT.

Details on this clone: Other DNA sequences in the sample encode the same CDR3. The chain links TRBV27 to TRBJ2-7; 7 bases map to TRBD1. V shed 2 bases and J 0 bases; nucleotides not matched to a gene: 4. CDR1 is MNHEY and CDR2 is SMNVEV in the germline V gene (reference sequence). The CDR3 extends over 15 amino acids. CDR3 bases: TGTGCCAGCAGTTTAGAGGGGGCAAACTCCTACGAGCAGTACTTC. As protein: CASSLEGANSYEQYF.

V is TRBV18 and J is TRBJ1-2; a possible D gene is TRBD1 (5 bases). CDR1 is KGHSH and CDR2 is LQKENI in the germline V gene. The CDR3 consists of 14 residues. V was shortened by 3 bases and J by 5 bases, with 13 bases between the two germline ends. The CDR3 bases are TGTGCCAGCTCACCCCAGACCCCAGGGTATGGCTACACCTTC. It encodes CASSPQTPGYGYTF.

Worth noting for this clone: The same CDR3 also results from other DNA sequences found in this sample. This chain uses TRBV19 with TRBJ2-5; the D gene is possibly TRBD1 (6 bases). Germline lookup yields CDR1 LNHDA and CDR2 SQIVND (reference sequence). V lost 6 bases and J lost 3, with 17 bases in between. This CDR3 is 15 amino acids long. This CDR3 reads CASSQITDSKETQYF. As DNA, the CDR3 is TGTGCCAGTAGCCAGATTACGGACAGTAAAGAGACCCAGTACTTC.

The rearrangement uses TRBV5-1 and TRBJ1-1; D is ambiguous. There are 14 residues in the CDR3. Germline V lookup: CDR1 SGHRS, CDR2 YFSETQ. V gave up 2 bases and J gave up 1 base, with 9 bases separating them. This chain's CDR3 is CASSFLRTNTEAFF. The DNA of the CDR3 is TGCGCCAGCAGCTTCCTTCGCACGAACACTGAAGCTTTCTTT. The full variable domain, with the rest looked up from reference TRBV5-1 and TRBJ1-1, is KAGVTQTPRYLIKTRGQQVTLSCSPISGHRSVSWYQQTPGQGLQFLFEYFSETQRNKGNFPGRFSGRQFSNSRSEMNVSTLELGDSALYLCASSFLRTNTEAFFGQGTRLTVV.

The chain links TRBV7-7 to TRBJ2-3; 15 positions agree with TRBD2. After removal of 5 bases from V and 6 bases from J, the junction contained 6 bases not matched to a gene. This CDR3 region has 16 residues. CDR1 is SSHAT and CDR2 is FNYEAQ in the germline V gene (reference sequence). CDR3 sequence reads: CASSMGLAGGGDTQYF. CDR3 DNA sequence: TGTGCCAGCAGCATGGGACTAGCGGGGGGCGGGGATACGCAGTATTTT.

This chain uses TRBV19 with TRBJ2-6; D remains ambiguous. Trimming removed 5 bases at V and 4 bases at J, with 18 bases between. The CDR3 contains 17 residues. CDR1 is LNHDA, CDR2 SQIVND, per germline (reference sequence). This CDR3 reads CASSPLPLQLGANVLTF. The CDR3 nucleotides are TGTGCCAGTAGTCCCCTCCCGCTTCAATTAGGGGCCAACGTCCTGACTTTC.

The chain combines TRBV15 with TRBJ2-7, with D possibly matching TRBD1 (6 bases). The CDR3 consists of 15 residues. Germline CDR1 reads LNHNV; CDR2 reads YYDKDF (reference sequence). V lost 1 base to trimming and J lost 5 bases, with 15 bases between them. DNA of the CDR3: TGTGCCACCAGCAGAGTTCAGGGGATCGTCCACGAGCAGTACTTC. It specifies CATSRVQGIVHEQYF.

The chain combines TRBV5-1 with TRBJ1-4; 7 positions agree with TRBD1. The V segment lost 1 base and the J segment 2 bases; nucleotides outside the gene matches: 5. The CDR3 runs to 16 residues. Per the germline V gene, CDR1 is SGHRS and CDR2 is YFSETQ. This chain's CDR3 is CASSLRLTGTNEKLFF. CDR3 sequence (DNA): TGCGCCAGCAGCTTGCGTTTGACAGGGACTAATGAAAAACTGTTTTTT.

The chain recombines TRBV7-6 with TRBJ2-2; unclear D gene. The V gene's germline CDR1 is SGHVS and CDR2 FNYEAQ. V lost 1 base to trimming and J lost 0 bases, with 9 bases between them. This CDR3 comprises 16 residues. The CDR3 protein is CASSLESSANTGELFF. DNA of the CDR3: TGTGCCAGCAGCTTAGAGTCGAGTGCGAACACCGGGGAGCTGTTTTTT.

The rearrangement uses TRBV15 and TRBJ1-5, with D possibly matching TRBD1 (6 bases). With 2 bases removed from V and 6 bases from J, the gap between germline ends came to 14 bases. Germline CDR1 LNHNV, CDR2 YYDKDF (reference sequence). CDR3 size: 15 residues. CDR3 DNA: TGTGCCACCAGCAGATACCGGGGGCGCGGTCAGCCCCAGCATTTT. Translated, it gives CATSRYRGRGQPQHF.

The rearrangement joins TRBV7-9 to TRBJ1-6; D gene uncertain. V was clipped by 3 bases and J by 9 bases, with 9 bases between them. The germline V gene has CDR1 SEHNR and CDR2 FQNEAQ (reference sequence). CDR3 length: 13 amino acids. CDR3 loop: CASSLAGSSPLHF. For the CDR3, the DNA is TGTGCCAGCAGCTTGGCCGGGAGTTCACCCCTCCACTTT.

The V gene is TRBV19, the J gene TRBJ1-2; D unresolved. V lost 7 bases to trimming and J lost 2 bases, with 14 bases between them. The V gene's germline CDR1 is LNHDA and CDR2 SQIVND (reference sequence). This CDR3 spans 14 amino acids. In nucleotides, the CDR3 is TGTGCCAGTACCGAGAGCAGGCGAAACTATGGCTACACCTTC. Its protein is CASTESRRNYGYTF.

This clone was recorded once. V is TRBV7-9 and J is TRBJ2-1, with D perhaps TRBD2 (7 bases). CDR3 length equals 14 residues. In germline, CDR1 is SEHNR, CDR2 FQNEAQ (reference sequence). The ends were cut back, 7 bases at V and 8 bases at J, with 18 bases in the middle. For the CDR3, the DNA is TGTGCCAGCACCATTCTGGGGGGGGGCGATGAGCAGTTCTTC. Translated: CASTILGGGDEQFF.

V gene TRBV11-3 combines with J gene TRBJ2-5; 14 bases agree with TRBD2. This CDR3 comprises 16 residues. V gave up 3 bases and J gave up 7 bases; unmatched junction bases: 7. Germline V gives CDR1 SGHNT, CDR2 YENEEA. DNA for the CDR3: TGTGCCAGCAGCTTGGGACTAGCGGGGGCCCCGGGGACCCAGTACTTC. Translating gives CASSLGLAGAPGTQYF.

This clone was seen a handful of times. This chain joins TRBV6-4 and TRBJ1-1, with D unclear. Trimming took off 6 bases at V and 8 bases at J, with 10 bases between the two ends. The germline V gene encodes CDR1 MRHNA and CDR2 SNTAGT. The CDR3 covers 11 residues. For the CDR3, the DNA is TGTGCCAGCAGGCAAGGAACCGAAGCTTTCTTT. The encoded protein is CASRQGTEAFF.

The V call is TRBV6-5, the J call TRBJ1-5, with 8 bases identical to TRBD1. Germline CDR1 is MNHEY and CDR2 is SVGAGI. Trimming at V came to 6 bases and at J to 1 base, leaving 5 bases not matched to a gene. The CDR3 has 15 amino acids. CDR3 nucleotide sequence: TGTGCCAGCAGCCTTCGACAGGGGAGCAATCAGCCCCAGCATTTT. It encodes CASSLRQGSNQPQHF.

There are a few counts of this clone. The chain has TRBV6-5 and TRBJ2-1; D gene unclear. The V gene lost 2 bases and the J gene lost 8 bases, with 4 bases spanning the gap. The V gene's germline CDR1 is MNHEY and CDR2 SVGAGI. The CDR3 is 11 residues long. The CDR3 region has the DNA TGTGCCAGCAGTTACGTCGATGAGCAGTTCTTC. Encoded protein: CASSYVDEQFF.

The V gene is TRBV19, the J gene TRBJ2-2; no clear D. Trimming stripped 3 bases from V and 7 bases from J, with 6 bases between. The CDR3 has 12 residues. From germline, CDR1 is LNHDA and CDR2 SQIVND (reference sequence). The CDR3 region is CASSILDGELFF. In DNA, the CDR3 is TGTGCCAGTAGTATCCTAGACGGGGAGCTGTTTTTT.